The present TCR beta chain was sequenced within a study of blood T cell repertoires in COVID-19. Turning to the study itself: The origin of the acute and convalescent COVID-19 samples was the United States, Italy and Spain.

The ends lost 5 bases at V and 6 bases at J; junction bases unmatched: 3. This CDR3 contains 13 residues. Germline CDR1 SGHTA, CDR2 FQGNSA. Original methodology: Reference gene primers were amplified, and this amplification served to estimate nucleated cell counts. TCRdb's table, derived via immunoSEQ multiplex PCR, lists solely in-frame clones and lacks some. The DNA was the basis for D and trimming; V, J and clone size are from that table. This sample carries about 140,000 clones, about four fifths of them seen once, and the ten largest clones take about an eighth. The rearrangement links TRBV7-2 to TRBJ1-2, with TRBD1 matching over 10 bases. Sequencing was carried out using peripheral blood. This clonotype was obtained from an older man with acute or convalescent COVID-19. Here the CDR3 reads CASSAGQGDGYTF. The CDR3 nucleotides read TGTGCCAGCAGCGCAGGACAGGGGGATGGCTACACCTTC.